The sequence of this T cell receptor (beta chain) was determined in a study of beta chain features in type 1 diabetes. Across the study: Cell yields, gender and age were similar in healthy donors and patients.

V lost 4 bases and J 0 bases, leaving 11 bases between the germline ends. The CDR3 covers 15 residues. Germline-derived CDR1 and CDR2 are SGHTA and FQGNSA. The authors reverse transcribed all of the isolated RNA, so sequencing captured expressed TCRB transcripts. Method: immunoSEQ multiplex PCR; TCRdb's copy keeps in-frame clones and lacks some. The repertoire includes roughly 380,000 clones, less than 20% of them detected once, and around 0.045% sits in the top ten. This clone was seen only a few times. Its antigen is still unknown. Findings and caveats of the study: Comparison showed that naive, central memory and Treg TCRB repertoires appeared more similar among patients than among healthy donors. Individuals with type 1 diabetes displayed fewer insertions and more deletions at VDJ junctions.

The material sequenced was naive CD4+ T cells from blood. This TCR was sampled from a woman aged 18-29 years in good health. The chain recombines TRBV7-2 with TRBJ2-3, with D maybe TRBD2 (5 bases). The CDR3 DNA reads as TGTGCCAGCAGCTCAGACGGCGGGAGCACAGATACGCAGTATTTT. Encoded protein: CASSSDGGSTDTQYF.